This T cell receptor beta chain was found in a study of patients and donors after allogeneic stem cell transplantation. Germline V CDR1 and CDR2: SGHRS, YFSETQ. There are 14 residues in the CDR3. This clonotype was picked up a small number of times. The junction does not match germline at one end; this may be a read error. TCRdb independently ran MiXCR on the RT-PCR reads; one entry per CDR3 protein. The top ten hold about 6% of the sample, which has some 960,000 distinct CDR3 sequences, about a sixth seen once. The source of this sequence is a human donor who was either an allogeneic HSCT recipient or a stem cell or donor lymphocyte infusion donor (not recorded which). It is not recorded whose cells these are; they may come from a transplant donor. The chain uses TRBV5-1 and TRBJ2-7; D is possibly TRBD1 (6 bases). The material sequenced was blood, either unsorted or a sorted T cell fraction (not recorded which). The CDR3 here is CASSTGTSSYEQYF. For the CDR3, the DNA is TGTGCCAGCAGTACCGGGACAAGCTCCTACGAGCAGTACTTC.